This is a list of T cell receptor beta chains from one sample in a study of blood T cell repertoires in COVID-19. The data were produced by immunoSEQ multiplex PCR, yet TCRdb's version contains in-frame clones alone and is incomplete. In the table there are some 190,000 clones, roughly nine tenths of which are singletons. Material: PBMCs or T cells enriched from blood (not recorded which). These receptors originate from a woman aged 40-49 years in a cohort exposed to, infected with or recovered from COVID-19 (not recorded which). Both conserved end residues are part of each CDR3. A D gene is named only where the DNA matches it firmly. Where a row states a size, it is once, few, many or the class of an expanded clone; other rows omit it.

V gene	D gene	clone size	J gene	CDR3 protein	CDR3 DNA
TRBV5-5	.	.	TRBJ2-7	CASSPPQSYEQYF	TGTGCCAGCAGCCCACCCCAGTCCTACGAGCAGTACTTC
TRBV15	.	once	TRBJ1-1	CATSRGAGREAFF	TGTGCCACCAGCAGAGGGGCGGGGAGAGAAGCTTTCTTT
TRBV9	.	.	TRBJ1-2	CASSVGSSGYTF	TGTGCCAGCAGCGTAGGGTCCAGTGGCTACACCTTC
TRBV4-1	.	few	TRBJ2-1	CASSQEGMGGRSYNEQFF	TGCGCCAGCAGCCAAGAGGGGATGGGCGGGCGTTCCTACAATGAGCAGTTCTTC
TRBV13	TRBD1	.	TRBJ2-7	CASSTRQGFYEQYF	TGTGCCAGCAGCACCCGACAGGGGTTTTACGAGCAGTACTTC
TRBV5-1	TRBD2	.	TRBJ2-3	CASSPLGGAVADTQYF	TGCGCCAGCAGCCCCCTCGGGGGGGCCGTAGCAGATACGCAGTATTTT
TRBV5-1	.	.	TRBJ1-5	CASSSTPGQPQHF	TGCGCCAGCAGCTCGACCCCCGGGCAGCCCCAGCATTTT
TRBV4-1	TRBD1	.	TRBJ1-1	CASSQDYTGATEAFF	TGCGCCAGCAGCCAAGATTATACAGGGGCCACTGAAGCTTTCTTT
TRBV6-5	.	once	TRBJ1-1	CASSYGPNTEAFF	TGTGCCAGCAGTTACGGGCCGAACACTGAAGCTTTCTTT
TRBV2	TRBD1	once	TRBJ1-5	CASRRGQENSNQPQHF	TGTGCCAGCAGGAGGGGGCAAGAGAATAGCAATCAGCCCCAGCATTTT
TRBV28	TRBD1	.	TRBJ2-5	CASSSPADRQGSGETQYF	TGTGCCAGCAGTTCCCCCGCCGACAGACAGGGGTCGGGAGAGACCCAGTACTTC
TRBV6-5	TRBD2	.	TRBJ2-7	CASSHPRGGEYEQYF	TGTGCCAGCAGTCACCCCCGGGGGGGGGAGTACGAGCAGTACTTC
TRBV6-2/TRBV6-3	TRBD1	.	TRBJ1-5	CASSLDRVSNQPQHF	TGTGCCAGCAGTTTGGACAGGGTTAGCAATCAGCCCCAGCATTTT
TRBV7-9	TRBD2	.	TRBJ2-5	CASSLGEREGRRETQYF	TGTGCCAGCAGCCTCGGGGAGCGGGAGGGGAGGCGAGAGACCCAGTACTTC
TRBV6-9	.	.	TRBJ2-3	CASSYSRHHRTDTQYF	TGTGCCAGCAGTTATTCCCGACACCACCGCACAGATACGCAGTATTTT
TRBV4-2	.	.	TRBJ2-7	CASSPRRDGPYEQYF	TGTGCCAGCAGCCCTCGGAGGGACGGGCCCTACGAGCAGTACTTC
TRBV19	TRBD2	.	TRBJ2-1	CASSPRTSGSRVYNEQFF	TGTGCCAGTAGTCCACGGACTAGCGGGAGTAGGGTTTACAATGAGCAGTTCTTC
TRBV5-1	.	.	TRBJ1-5	CASSLAQGKPQHF	TGCGCCAGCAGCTTGGCGCAGGGTAAGCCCCAGCATTTT
TRBV19	TRBD1	.	TRBJ1-5	CASSRPTTGGLQPQHF	TGTGCCAGTAGTCGTCCGACCACAGGGGGGCTTCAGCCCCAGCATTTT
TRBV5-1	TRBD2	.	TRBJ2-1	CASSSSGGATYNEQFF	TGCGCCAGCAGCTCTAGCGGGGGGGCCACCTACAATGAGCAGTTCTTC
TRBV4-1	.	.	TRBJ1-1	CASSPANRNTEAFF	TGCGCCAGCAGCCCGGCCAACAGGAACACTGAAGCTTTCTTT
TRBV19	TRBD1	few	TRBJ1-1	CASSRQGNTEAFF	TGTGCCAGTAGTCGACAGGGGAACACTGAAGCTTTCTTT
TRBV4-1	TRBD1	.	TRBJ2-2	CASSPGQGRTGELFF	TGCGCCAGCAGCCCTGGACAGGGGCGGACCGGGGAGCTGTTTTTT
TRBV30	.	.	TRBJ1-1	CAGDTNTEAFF	TGTGCCGGGGACACGAACACTGAAGCTTTCTTT
TRBV12-3/TRBV12-4	TRBD1	.	TRBJ1-1	CASRSTGPEAFF	TGTGCCAGCAGGTCGACAGGGCCTGAAGCTTTCTTT